The clone carrying this T cell receptor (beta chain) was observed a handful of times. This record comes from a study of blood T cell repertoires in COVID-19. Overall study: Samples taken during acute and convalescent COVID-19 were collected in the United States, Italy and Spain. From T cells, B-cell-depleted T cells, or PBMCs came the material, which was cDNA or gDNA.

Source study methods: Reference gene primers were amplified, and this amplification served to estimate nucleated cell counts. Sequencing was performed with immunoSEQ multiplex PCR; in TCRdb, only in-frame clones are kept and a portion is missing. The V and J calls and clone size come from that table; D and trimming were worked out from the DNA. The table has about 43,000 clones, around 85% seen once. This CDR3 region has 16 residues. J gave up 0 bases and V 6 bases, and 7 bases lay outside the gene matches. Germline V CDR1 and CDR2: LNHDA, SQIVND (reference sequence). This TCR derives from a human donor in a cohort sampled during active COVID-19. This chain connects TRBV19 to TRBJ1-5, with 8 bases identical to TRBD1. Sequenced: peripheral blood. CDR3 nucleotide sequence: TGTGCCAGTAGAGTACAGGGGGGGGATAGCAATCAGCCCCAGCATTTT. It is translated as CASRVQGGDSNQPQHF.